These 29 T cell receptor beta chains originate from one sample sequenced in a study of long-term antiretroviral therapy in people with HIV. Version v3.0 of the immunoSEQ assay ran at survey level. Produced via immunoSEQ multiplex PCR; TCRdb's table is partial and in-frame only. The table shows 20,000 to 30,000 clones, with 86% occurring only once. Specimen: unsorted PBMCs, collected about 2.6 years after starting antiretroviral therapy. All receptors come from a middle-aged man with HIV.

This sequence joins TRBV6-1 and TRBJ2-6; D is ambiguous. Trimming left V 4 bases short and J 1 base short, with 2 bases between. This CDR3 comprises 13 residues. The V gene's germline CDR1 is MNHNS and CDR2 SASEGT. CDR3 region: CASSGSGANVLTF. The CDR3, as DNA: TGTGCCAGCAGTGGATCTGGGGCCAACGTCCTGACTTTC.

DNA of the CDR3: TGCAGCGTCGTGGAGCGGGGCTATGGCTACACCTTC. Translating it yields CSVVERGYGYTF. This chain connects TRBV29-1 to TRBJ1-2; no clear D. With 6 bases removed from V and 4 bases from J, the gap between germline ends came to 12 bases. Germline-derived CDR1 and CDR2 are SQVTM and ANQGSEA. This CDR3 comprises 12 residues.

V is TRBV9 and J is TRBJ2-2; possible D gene TRBD2, 6 bases. V was shortened by 0 bases and J by 5 bases, with 17 bases between the two germline ends. This CDR3 has 17 amino acids. The germline V gene has CDR1 SGDLS and CDR2 YYNGEE. The CDR3 loop is CASSVAPGGGGTGELFF. DNA of the CDR3: TGTGCCAGCAGCGTAGCCCCCGGCGGAGGAGGGACCGGGGAGCTGTTTTTT.

The J gene is TRBJ1-2, the V gene TRBV19, with D hard to call. CDR3 length equals 19 residues. Germline values: CDR1 LNHDA, CDR2 SQIVND (reference sequence). V dropped 7 bases and J dropped 4 bases, with 31 bases sitting between them. The CDR3 loop is CASMGEGSERNAVSYGYTF. The CDR3 coding sequence is TGTGCCAGTATGGGAGAGGGCAGCGAGAGAAACGCGGTTAGCTATGGCTACACCTTC.

The V call is TRBV5-4, the J call TRBJ1-1, with 9 nucleotides matching TRBD1. J lost 1 base, V lost 5 bases, and 6 bases had no gene match. The CDR3 runs to 15 residues. Germline-derived CDR1 and CDR2 are SGHNT and YYREEE (reference sequence). The CDR3: CASSEQGARNTEAFF. In nucleotides, the CDR3 is TGTGCCAGCAGTGAACAGGGGGCAAGGAACACTGAAGCTTTCTTT.

V and J are TRBV28 and TRBJ1-1, with TRBD1 matching 8 bases. Per germline, CDR1 MDHEN and CDR2 SYDVKM. V shed 6 bases and J 6 bases; nucleotides not matched to a gene: 9. The CDR3 has 14 amino acids. CDR3 in DNA: TGTGCCAGCAGCGAGCAGGGGGCTGAACCTGAAGCTTTCTTT. Translated, it gives CASSEQGAEPEAFF.

This sequence joins TRBV4-3 and TRBJ2-3, with unresolved D. This CDR3 region has 13 residues. CDR1 and CDR2 (germline): LGHNA, YSLEER. V lost 4 bases, J lost 3 bases, and 8 bases lay in between. This chain's CDR3 is CASSRQDTDTQYF. The CDR3 nucleotides are TGCGCCAGCAGCCGTCAGGATACAGATACGCAGTATTTT.

The chain recombines TRBV7-2 with TRBJ2-5, with 11 bases aligning to TRBD2. V gave up 1 base and J gave up 4 bases; unmatched junction bases: 5. Germline lookup yields CDR1 SGHTA and CDR2 FQGNSA. This CDR3 has 16 amino acids. CDR3 bases: TGTGCCAGCAGCTTAGATCTAGCGGGGGGTAGAGAGACCCAGTACTTC. Amino acids: CASSLDLAGGRETQYF. The whole variable domain, filled in from reference TRBV7-2 and TRBJ2-5, reads GAGVSQSPSNKVTEKGKDVELRCDPISGHTALYWYRQSLGQGLEFLIYFQGNSAPDKSGLPSDRFSAERTGGSVSTLTIQRTQQEDSAVYLCASSLDLAGGRETQYFGPGTRLLVL.

The chain couples TRBV27 to TRBJ1-1; weak D call: TRBD1 (6 bases). V was clipped by 5 bases and J by 2 bases, with 12 bases between them. There are 14 residues in the CDR3. The germline gives CDR1 MNHEY, CDR2 SMNVEV (reference sequence). The CDR3 DNA reads as TGTGCCAGCAGTCTCACAGGGTTAAACACTGAAGCTTTCTTT. Protein: CASSLTGLNTEAFF.

This chain uses TRBV5-1 with TRBJ2-3; no reliable D call. The CDR3 loop spans 15 amino acids. Germline V gives CDR1 SGHRS, CDR2 YFSETQ. The V and J ends lost 1 base and 2 bases respectively, with 11 bases between them. The CDR3 loop reads CASSLWPQNTDTQYF. CDR3 nucleotides: TGCGCCAGCAGCTTGTGGCCTCAAAACACAGATACGCAGTATTTT.

The CDR3 loop reads CASRTVPGRSKNIQYF. DNA of the CDR3: TGTGCCAGCAGGACCGTCCCGGGCCGGAGCAAAAACATTCAGTACTTC. The gene calls are TRBV21-1 and TRBJ2-4. TRBV21-1 is an annotated pseudogene. This CDR3 has 16 amino acids.

V gene TRBV6-4 combines with J gene TRBJ1-2; TRBD1 aligns across 9 bases. Germline CDR1 is MRHNA and CDR2 is SNTAGT. J gave up 0 bases and V 5 bases, and 7 bases lay outside the gene matches. The CDR3 totals 16 residues. The CDR3 DNA follows: TGTGCCAGCAGTCCCGGGACAGGGAGAGCTAACTATGGCTACACCTTC. Its translation is CASSPGTGRANYGYTF.

The genes are TRBV27 and TRBJ2-1, with 9 bases fitting TRBD1. In germline, CDR1 is MNHEY, CDR2 SMNVEV (reference sequence). J gave up 9 bases and V 8 bases, and 14 bases lay outside the gene matches. The CDR3 runs 15 residues. DNA of the CDR3: TGTGCCAGCGTAGGCCGGGACAGGGCGGATAGTGAGCAGTTCTTC. Translated, it gives CASVGRDRADSEQFF.

V usage is TRBV6-6 and J usage is TRBJ2-1; D uncertain. V lost 0 bases and J lost 8, with 2 bases in between. Per germline, CDR1 MNHNY and CDR2 SVGAGI (reference sequence). This CDR3 contains 11 residues. CDR3 amino acids: CASSYSYEQFF. DNA for the CDR3: TGTGCCAGCAGTTACTCGTATGAGCAGTTCTTC.

The CDR3 region has the DNA TGTGCCAGTAGTGCCGGGGGGGGACGAGAGACCCAGTACTTC. Its translation: CASSAGGGRETQYF. The V call is TRBV19, the J call TRBJ2-5; 8 nucleotides match TRBD2. This CDR3 is 14 amino acids long. J gave up 4 bases and V 5 bases, and 6 bases lay outside the gene matches. Germline V gene lookup returns CDR1 LNHDA and CDR2 SQIVND (reference sequence). Full variable domain (remainder filled in from reference TRBV19 and TRBJ2-5): DGGITQSPKYLFRKEGQNVTLSCEQNLNHDAMYWYRQDPGQGLRLIYYSQIVNDFQKGDIAEGYSVSREKKESFPLTVTSAQKNPTAFYLCASSAGGGRETQYFGPGTRLLVL.

V gene TRBV7-3 combines with J gene TRBJ2-3; D gene uncertain. Between the trimmed V and J ends, which lost 1 base and 4 bases, there was a span of 6 bases. Germline CDR1 and CDR2: SGHTA and FQGTGA. The CDR3 extends over 13 amino acids. The CDR3, as DNA: TGTGCCAGCAGCTTAAAAGGGTCAGATACGCAGTATTTT. Amino acids: CASSLKGSDTQYF.

The chain combines TRBV11-3 with TRBJ2-5, with D tentatively TRBD1 or TRBD2 (5 bases each). Trimming left V 5 bases short and J 2 bases short, with 12 bases between. This CDR3 comprises 14 residues. From germline, CDR1 is SGHNT and CDR2 YENEEA. CDR3 protein: CASSLGRAQETQYF. As DNA, the CDR3 is TGTGCCAGCAGCCTGGGACGGGCTCAAGAGACCCAGTACTTC.

The CDR3 region is CASSGDRGDTEAFF. The CDR3 bases are TGTGCCAGCAGCGGTGACAGGGGGGACACTGAAGCTTTCTTT. The chain employs TRBV5-6 and TRBJ1-1; the match to TRBD1 covers 9 bases. V gave up 4 bases and J gave up 3 bases; unmatched junction bases: 4. This CDR3 spans 14 amino acids. Germline V CDR1 and CDR2: SGHDT, YYEEEE.

The chain uses TRBV28 and TRBJ1-5; no definite D call. The V gene lost 3 bases and the J gene lost 10 bases, with 7 bases spanning the gap. From germline, CDR1 is MDHEN and CDR2 SYDVKM. This CDR3 has 11 residues. The chain's CDR3 is CASSFLFPQHF. The CDR3 DNA reads as TGTGCCAGCAGTTTTTTATTCCCCCAGCATTTT.

The gene calls are TRBV14 and TRBJ2-2; 9 bases align to TRBD1. The germline V gene encodes CDR1 SGHDN and CDR2 FVKESK. The CDR3 totals 14 residues. V was pared by 5 bases and J by 5 bases, with 3 bases of the junction left unmatched. The CDR3 DNA is TGTGCCAGCAGCGGGACAGGGTGGACCGGGGAGCTGTTTTTT. Amino acid sequence: CASSGTGWTGELFF.

The CDR3 sequence is CASSQDYSTYNEQFF. Written as DNA, the CDR3 is TGCGCCAGCAGCCAAGACTACTCTACGTACAATGAGCAGTTCTTC. The chain joins TRBV4-3 to TRBJ2-1; D ambiguous. CDR3 size: 15 residues. The germline V gene encodes CDR1 LGHNA and CDR2 YSLEER. The V and J ends lost 0 bases and 4 bases respectively, with 10 bases between them.

The J gene is TRBJ1-5, the V gene TRBV28; TRBD1 might be the D (6 bases). Germline V gives CDR1 MDHEN, CDR2 SYDVKM. V gave up 1 base and J gave up 4 bases, with 11 bases separating them. CDR3 length: 15 amino acids. CDR3 nucleotides: TGTGCCAGCAGTTTATCGGGGGGCCCGAATCAGCCCCAGCATTTT. Encoded protein: CASSLSGGPNQPQHF.

The sample holds one count of this clone. This chain joins TRBV4-1 and TRBJ2-2, with TRBD1 matching over 7 bases. Unmatched junction bases numbered 2, after V lost 4 bases and J lost 0 bases. In germline, CDR1 is MGHRA, CDR2 YSYEKL. The CDR3 loop spans 15 amino acids. For the CDR3, the DNA is TGCGCCAGCAGCCCGAGGGGGCCGAACACCGGGGAGCTGTTTTTT. It is translated as CASSPRGPNTGELFF.

The chain links TRBV25-1 to TRBJ2-1; D ambiguous. The CDR3 has 14 amino acids. Germline CDR1 is MGHDK and CDR2 is SYGVNS. Trimming shortened V by 3 bases and J by 1 base, and 7 bases separated the two germline ends. CDR3 bases: TGTGCCAGCAGTGATACTATTTCCTACAATGAGCAGTTCTTC. It encodes CASSDTISYNEQFF.

This clone was seen a single time. V usage is TRBV19 and J usage is TRBJ2-7; D tentatively fits TRBD1 or TRBD2 (5 bases each). Trimming cost V 3 bases and J 5 bases, with 20 bases left between them. There are 16 residues in the CDR3. In germline, CDR1 is LNHDA, CDR2 SQIVND (reference sequence). CDR3 sequence (DNA): TGTGCCAGTAGTATCCTACCGGGACCGGGACGGAACGAGCAGTACTTC. It yields the protein CASSILPGPGRNEQYF.

As DNA, the CDR3 is TGTGCCAGTACGAAGGGGTCTAGCTCTGGAAACACCATATATTTT. Protein: CASTKGSSSGNTIYF. The chain joins TRBV19 to TRBJ1-3; D is perhaps TRBD1 (5 bases). V lost 7 bases and J 0 bases, leaving 13 bases between the germline ends. The CDR3 extends over 15 amino acids. Germline CDR1 LNHDA, CDR2 SQIVND (reference sequence).

The chain couples TRBV11-2 to TRBJ1-1; D is possibly TRBD1 (6 bases). Between the trimmed V and J ends, which lost 4 bases and 2 bases, there was a span of 23 bases. Germline CDR1 and CDR2: SGHAT and FQNNGV. The CDR3 has 18 amino acids. CDR3 in DNA: TGTGCCAGCAGCTCCCCCCAATCAGGGGAAGTCATAAACACTGAAGCTTTCTTT. Translated: CASSSPQSGEVINTEAFF.

This clone is deemed medium-sized. The CDR3 DNA reads TGTGCCAGCAGTTTATGGAGCTCCTATAATTCACCCCTCCACTTT. As protein: CASSLWSSYNSPLHF. The chain uses TRBV27 and TRBJ1-6; D gene unclear. The V and J ends lost 1 base and 0 bases respectively, with 4 bases between them. CDR1 is MNHEY and CDR2 is SMNVEV in the germline V gene (reference sequence). There are 15 residues in the CDR3.

The chain's CDR3 is CATSRVGTGELFF. For the CDR3, the DNA is TGTGCCACCAGCAGAGTAGGGACCGGGGAGCTGTTTTTT. The rearrangement links TRBV15 to TRBJ2-2; D is ambiguous. V lost 1 base and J lost 5, with 5 bases in between. The germline V gene encodes CDR1 LNHNV and CDR2 YYDKDF (reference sequence). This CDR3 spans 13 amino acids.